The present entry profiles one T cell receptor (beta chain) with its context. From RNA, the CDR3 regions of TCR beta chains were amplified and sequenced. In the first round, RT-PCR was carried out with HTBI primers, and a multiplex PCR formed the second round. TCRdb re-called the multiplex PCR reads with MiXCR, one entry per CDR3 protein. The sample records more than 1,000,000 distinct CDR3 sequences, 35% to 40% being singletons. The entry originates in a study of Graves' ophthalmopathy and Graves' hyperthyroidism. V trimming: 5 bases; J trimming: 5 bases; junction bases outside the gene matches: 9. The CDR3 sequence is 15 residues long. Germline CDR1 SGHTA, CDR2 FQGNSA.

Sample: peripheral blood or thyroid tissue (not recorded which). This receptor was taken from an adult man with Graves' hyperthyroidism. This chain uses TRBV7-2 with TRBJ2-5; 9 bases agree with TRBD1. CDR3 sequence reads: CASSLGTGNYETQYF. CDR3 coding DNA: TGTGCCAGCAGCCTAGGGACAGGGAACTACGAGACCCAGTACTTC.